The following is a TCR beta chain sequence with its context. This specimen includes other DNA sequences encoding the same CDR3. The V segment lost 3 bases and the J segment 6 bases; nucleotides outside the gene matches: 4. The CDR3 consists of 14 residues. Per germline, CDR1 MNHEY and CDR2 SMNVEV (reference sequence). Positive CCR7 selection of CD45RO-negative cells yielded the naive CD8 cells, and terminally differentiated effector memory CD45RA+ cells were excluded. Clones were sequenced by immunoSEQ multiplex PCR, and TCRdb holds only the in-frame ones, with some missing. The sample holds millions of clones; roughly 95% are singletons and the top ten take 0.85% to 1.3%. This sample was included in a study of shared clonotypes between healthy human individuals. Study-level information: Each donor's CD4 naive and CD4 memory cells filled three plates apiece, CD8 naive two, and CD8 memory one.

The clonotype originates from a man between 18 and 35 years old in good health. Sequencing was performed on naive CD8+ T cells sorted from blood. The chain employs TRBV27 and TRBJ1-5, with 8 bases identical to TRBD1. CDR3 sequence (DNA): TGTGCCAGCAGTTTCAGGGGGCCGGGTCAGCCCCAGCATTTT. This sequence encodes CASSFRGPGQPQHF.